The T cell receptor (beta chain) under discussion was sequenced for a study of OX40 agonist ivuxolimab in advanced cancers. The wider study: Patients were treated with ivuxolimab, an agonistic anti-OX40 (CD134) antibody.

A remark on this clone: Its target is unknown.

This table comes from immunoSEQ multiplex PCR, and its TCRdb copy is limited to in-frame clones, with some not included. The table has around 80,000 clones, approximately 93% seen once. Study observations and caveats: Relatively little clonal expansion, among the lowest observed, appeared in partial responders at 0.1-3.0 mg/kg. The average count of expanded clones was higher among CD8+ T cells than among CD4+.

This CDR3 spans 15 amino acids. Germline-derived CDR1 and CDR2 are SNHLY and FYNNEI. V dropped 8 bases and J dropped 0; count of bases not matched to a gene: 7. This clonotype was obtained from an adult with an advanced solid tumor such as melanoma, head and neck, liver or kidney cancer. The specimen comprised CD4+ or CD8+ T cells sorted from blood, sampled in a trial of the OX40 agonist ivuxolimab. This chain connects TRBV2 to TRBJ1-1, with TRBD1 identical over 9 bases. CDR3 in DNA: TGTGCCAGCGACCCGGGACAGGGAATGAACACTGAAGCTTTCTTT. Protein sequence: CASDPGQGMNTEAFF.